Shown below are 7 T cell receptor beta chains from a single sample sequenced in a study of CXCR3-negative and CXCR3-positive naive CD8 T cells. The TRB cDNA libraries were prepared by 5' RACE with UMI labels. TCRdb re-called the 5' RACE reads; every CDR3 protein appears as one record, without DNA. The sample data list tens of thousands of distinct CDR3 sequences. The sequencing input was naive CXCR3- CD8+ T cells from blood. The subset is: CD45RO-CCR7+CD27+CD95- naive CD8+ T cells lacking CXCR3 (TNR3-). These receptors came from a human donor in good health. Some clones in this sample may be carry-over from other donors' samples.

The chain joins TRBV7-6 to TRBJ1-2. The CDR3 has 15 residues. Per germline, CDR1 SGHVS and CDR2 FNYEAQ. This CDR3 reads CASSLVGGLDYGYTF.

J is TRBJ2-7 and V is TRBV6-2 or TRBV6-3; there is no DNA to check the TCRdb D call of TRBD1. CDR1 is MNHEY, CDR2 SVGEGT, per germline. The length of the CDR3 is 15 residues. CDR3 protein: CASSYAQAPSYEQYF.

This chain links TRBV4-1 with TRBJ2-7. Germline lookup yields CDR1 MGHRA and CDR2 YSYEKL. The CDR3 is 14 residues long. CDR3 protein: CASSQDISSYEQYF.

V gene TRBV12-3 or TRBV12-4 combines with J gene TRBJ2-3; checking the TCRdb D call of TRBD1 is not possible without DNA. The CDR3 is made up of 18 amino acids. CDR3 sequence reads: CASRQILGGTSSTDTQYF.

This chain uses TRBV23-1 with TRBJ2-5; TCRdb names TRBD1, which stays unverified in the absence of DNA. TRBV23-1 is designated an ORF whose function remains uncertain. The CDR3 length is 18 residues. The chain's CDR3 is CASSHGEGTDKDKETQYF.

The chain combines TRBV2 with TRBJ2-6; TCRdb calls TRBD1, which cannot be checked without DNA. This CDR3 comprises 13 residues. The germline V gene encodes CDR1 SNHLY and CDR2 FYNNEI. The CDR3 sequence: CASPREGANVLTF.

J is TRBJ1-4 and V is TRBV3-1; TCRdb outputs TRBD1, but without DNA this stays unchecked. This CDR3 is 16 amino acids long. CDR1 and CDR2 from the germline V gene are LGHDT and YNNKEL (reference sequence). CDR3: CASSQERGQGYEKLFF.